These T cell receptor beta chains were read from a single sample in a study of cytomegalovirus exposure and HLA in healthy donors. Assay: immunoSEQ multiplex PCR; the TCRdb copy retains only in-frame clones and omits some. The sample lists 280,000 or so clones; about 90% were seen once. Specimen: PBMCs. These TCRs come from a young woman in good health and CMV-seronegative. The CDR3 runs from the conserved cysteine through the conserved F or W.

cdr3_length	j_call	v_call	cdr3_aa
13	TRBJ1-1	TRBV27	CASSELGGRRAFF
17	TRBJ2-5	TRBV7-8	CASSFGHTKRGQETQYF
12	TRBJ2-1	TRBV15	CATRGAGDEQFF
15	TRBJ1-3	TRBV19	CASSVTGISGNTIYF
13	TRBJ1-1	TRBV6-5	CASSYSSSTEAFF
13	TRBJ2-7	TRBV27	CASSFGLIYEQYF
14	TRBJ1-5	TRBV6-1	CASSEARARQPQHF
20	TRBJ2-7	TRBV7-3	CASSLTPPGTSGGIGNEQYF
14	TRBJ2-2	TRBV5-1	CASSSSGGTGELFF
15	TRBJ1-1	TRBV28	CASSPRTGGNTEAFF
18	TRBJ2-5	TRBV7-2	CASSPRGGAGVTQETQYF
16	TRBJ1-2	TRBV27	CASSDDRLLMRGGYTF
14	TRBJ2-5	TRBV13	CASSSTGGKETQYF
14	TRBJ2-3	TRBV5-1	CASRAGGTTDTQYF